This T cell receptor beta chain was profiled in a study of response to subunit inactivated influenza vaccine. TCRdb reprocessed the RT-PCR reads via MiXCR and lists one record per CDR3 protein. Among hundreds of thousands of distinct CDR3 sequences listed, about 11% were seen once. This clonotype came up a few times. With 4 bases clipped from V and 7 bases from J, the junction kept 7 bases outside the gene matches. The CDR3 has 14 residues. CDR1 is SGHRS, CDR2 YFSETQ, per germline. The sample consisted of PBMCs from blood, taken on the day of vaccination. The receptor's source is a man aged 50 to 59 who received an inactivated influenza vaccine. The chain recombines TRBV5-1 with TRBJ1-4, with 7 positions matching TRBD1. CDR3 in amino acids: CASSIQGRGEKLFF. The CDR3 nucleotides are TGCGCCAGCAGCATACAGGGGAGGGGTGAAAAACTGTTTTTT.